This T cell receptor beta chain was sequenced for a study of OX40 agonist ivuxolimab in advanced cancers. Produced via immunoSEQ multiplex PCR; TCRdb's table is partial and in-frame only. The table lists about 130,000 clones, approximately 90% of them singletons. Trimming removed 6 bases at V and 0 bases at J, with 18 bases between. Looked up from germline, CDR1 is MDHEN and CDR2 is SYDVKM. The CDR3 runs 18 residues. The chain uses TRBV28 and TRBJ2-6; a possible D gene is TRBD1 (5 bases). The clonotype originates from an adult with an advanced solid tumor such as melanoma, head and neck, liver or kidney cancer. The material sequenced was CD4+ or CD8+ T cells sorted from blood, taken in a trial of the OX40 agonist ivuxolimab. CDR3 nucleotide sequence: TGTGCCAGCAGCTGGGGCGCCGGCATGAGCTCTGGGGCCAACGTCCTGACTTTC. It is translated as CASSWGAGMSSGANVLTF. Full variable domain (rest looked up from reference TRBV28 and TRBJ2-6): DVKVTQSSRYLVKRTGEKVFLECVQDMDHENMFWYRQDPGLGLRLIYFSYDVKMKEKGDIPEGYSVSREKKERFSLILESASTNQTSMYLCASSWGAGMSSGANVLTFGAGSRLTVL.